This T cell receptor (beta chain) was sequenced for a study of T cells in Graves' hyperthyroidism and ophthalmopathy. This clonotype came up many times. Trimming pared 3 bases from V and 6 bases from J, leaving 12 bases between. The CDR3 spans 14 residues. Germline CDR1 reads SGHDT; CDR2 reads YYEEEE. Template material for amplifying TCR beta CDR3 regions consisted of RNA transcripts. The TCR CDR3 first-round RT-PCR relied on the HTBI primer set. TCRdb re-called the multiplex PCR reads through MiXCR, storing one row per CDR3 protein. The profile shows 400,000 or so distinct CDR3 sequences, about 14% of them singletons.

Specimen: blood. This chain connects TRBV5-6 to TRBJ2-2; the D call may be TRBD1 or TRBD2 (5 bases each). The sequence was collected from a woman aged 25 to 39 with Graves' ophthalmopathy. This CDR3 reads CASSSSRDPGELFF. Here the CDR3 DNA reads TGTGCCAGCAGCTCGAGCAGGGACCCCGGGGAGCTGTTTTTT.